These 8 T cell receptor beta chains were sequenced from one sample in a study of blood T cell repertoires in COVID-19. Profiled with immunoSEQ multiplex PCR; TCRdb holds only in-frame clones, not every one. The table has more than 250,000 clones, around 90% seen once. Material: peripheral blood. Receptor source: a human donor in a cohort sampled during active COVID-19.

V gene TRBV9 combines with J gene TRBJ2-1, with TRBD2 identical over 13 bases. The CDR3 is 17 amino acids. CDR1 and CDR2 (germline): SGDLS, YYNGEE. Unmatched junction bases numbered 9, after V lost 3 bases and J lost 6 bases. CDR3 coding DNA: TGTGCCAGCAGCGCACAGCCGACTAGCGGGGGGTCCAATGAGCAGTTCTTC. This codes for CASSAQPTSGGSNEQFF.

V usage is TRBV7-9 and J usage is TRBJ1-4; TRBD1 matches at 8 bases. There are 15 residues in the CDR3. V dropped 3 bases and J dropped 7; count of bases not matched to a gene: 7. Germline-derived CDR1 and CDR2 are SEHNR and FQNEAQ (reference sequence). CDR3 in amino acids: CASSFDQGATEKLFF. CDR3 nucleotides: TGTGCCAGCAGCTTTGACCAGGGGGCGACTGAAAAACTGTTTTTT.

This clone occurred a few times. The chain couples TRBV2 to TRBJ1-4; 7 nucleotides match TRBD1. The J segment lost 4 bases and the V segment lost 6 bases, leaving 8 bases of the junction unmatched. Germline V lookup: CDR1 SNHLY, CDR2 FYNNEI. This CDR3 region has 15 residues. The CDR3 protein is CASSAIGTVNEKLFF. The CDR3 DNA follows: TGTGCCAGCAGCGCAATAGGGACAGTTAATGAAAAACTGTTTTTT.

In the case of this clone: Additional DNA sequences in this sample encode the identical CDR3. This chain links TRBV19 with TRBJ1-1; D perhaps matches TRBD1 (5 bases). Germline-derived CDR1 and CDR2 are LNHDA and SQIVND (reference sequence). The CDR3 runs to 13 residues. V dropped 5 bases and J dropped 2 bases, with 9 bases sitting between them. The CDR3 DNA reads TGTGCCAGTAGTGCGACAGTAAACACTGAAGCTTTCTTT. Its protein product is CASSATVNTEAFF.

The V and J genes are TRBV20-1 and TRBJ2-7; D not certain. Deletions cut 3 bases from V and 3 bases from J, with 9 bases between. CDR3 length: 12 amino acids. Germline loops: CDR1 DFQATT, CDR2 SNEGSKA (reference sequence). CDR3 DNA: TGCAGTGCTAGTGGGCCCAACTACGAGCAGTACTTC. This translates into CSASGPNYEQYF.

The chain is built from TRBV7-2 and TRBJ2-1; 8 positions match TRBD1. V gave up 5 bases and J gave up 7 bases; unmatched junction bases: 10. Germline CDR1 is SGHTA and CDR2 is FQGNSA. The CDR3 is 15 amino acids. CDR3 region: CASSIIGQGANEQFF. CDR3 nucleotides: TGTGCCAGCAGCATAATCGGACAGGGTGCAAATGAGCAGTTCTTC.

The chain employs TRBV4-3 and TRBJ2-7, with 8 nucleotides matching TRBD1. V was clipped by 5 bases and J by 5 bases; unmatched bases: 5. The CDR3 sequence is 13 residues long. The germline CDR1 and CDR2 sequences are LGHNA and YSLEER. In DNA form, the CDR3 reads TGCGCCAGCAGCTCCGACAGGGGCGACGAGCAGTACTTC. Translating gives CASSSDRGDEQYF.

CDR3 residues: CASSRVSSGANVLTF. DNA of the CDR3: TGCGCCAGCAGCCGCGTAAGCTCTGGGGCCAACGTCCTGACTTTC. The rearrangement links TRBV4-3 to TRBJ2-6; D is uncertain. V lost 4 bases and J 0 bases, leaving 7 bases between the germline ends. There are 15 residues in the CDR3. Germline lookup yields CDR1 LGHNA and CDR2 YSLEER.